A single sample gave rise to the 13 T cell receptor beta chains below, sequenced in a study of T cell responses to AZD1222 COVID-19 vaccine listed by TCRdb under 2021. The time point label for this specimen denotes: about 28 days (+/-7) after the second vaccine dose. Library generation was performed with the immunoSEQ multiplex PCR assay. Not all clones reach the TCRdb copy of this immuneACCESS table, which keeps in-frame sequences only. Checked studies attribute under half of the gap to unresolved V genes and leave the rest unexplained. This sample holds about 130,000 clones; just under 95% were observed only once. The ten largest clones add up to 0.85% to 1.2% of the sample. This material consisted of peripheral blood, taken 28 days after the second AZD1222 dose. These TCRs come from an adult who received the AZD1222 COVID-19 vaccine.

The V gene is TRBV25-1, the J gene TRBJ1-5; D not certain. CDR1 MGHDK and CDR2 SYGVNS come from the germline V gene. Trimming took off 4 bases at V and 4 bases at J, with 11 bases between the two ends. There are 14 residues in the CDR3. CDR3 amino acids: CASSGRGSNQPQHF. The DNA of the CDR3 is TGTGCCAGCAGTGGCCGGGGATCGAATCAGCCCCAGCATTTT.

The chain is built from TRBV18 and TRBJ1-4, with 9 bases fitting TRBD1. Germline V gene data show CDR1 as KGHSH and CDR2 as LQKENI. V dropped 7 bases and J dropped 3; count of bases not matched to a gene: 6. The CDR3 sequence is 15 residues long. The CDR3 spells CASLLQGAANEKLFF. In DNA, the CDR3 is TGTGCCAGCTTACTACAGGGGGCAGCTAATGAAAAACTGTTTTTT.

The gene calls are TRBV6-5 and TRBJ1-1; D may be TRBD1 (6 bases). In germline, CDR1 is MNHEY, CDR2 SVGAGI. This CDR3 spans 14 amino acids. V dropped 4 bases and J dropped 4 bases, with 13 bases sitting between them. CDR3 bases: TGTGCCAGCAGTTTCCGGGGGGCCAGCACTGAAGCTTTCTTT. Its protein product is CASSFRGASTEAFF.

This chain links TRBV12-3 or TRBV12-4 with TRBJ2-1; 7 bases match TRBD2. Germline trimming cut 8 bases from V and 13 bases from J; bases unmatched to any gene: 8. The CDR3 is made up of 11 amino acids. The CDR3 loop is CASSHGGSQFF. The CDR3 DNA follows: TGTGCCAGCTCCCACGGGGGGTCTCAGTTCTTC.

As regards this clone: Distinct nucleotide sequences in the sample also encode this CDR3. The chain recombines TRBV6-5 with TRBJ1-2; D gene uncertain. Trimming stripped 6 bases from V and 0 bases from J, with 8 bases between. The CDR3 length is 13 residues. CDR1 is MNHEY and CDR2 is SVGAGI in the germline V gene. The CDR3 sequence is CASSYSANYGYTF. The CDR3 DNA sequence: TGTGCCAGCAGCTACAGCGCTAACTATGGCTACACCTTC.

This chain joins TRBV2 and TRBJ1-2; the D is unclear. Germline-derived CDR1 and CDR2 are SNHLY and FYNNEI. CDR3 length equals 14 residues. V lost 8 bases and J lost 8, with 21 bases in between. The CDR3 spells CASEGGGRAHGYTF. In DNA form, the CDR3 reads TGTGCCAGCGAAGGAGGAGGCCGCGCGCACGGCTACACCTTC.

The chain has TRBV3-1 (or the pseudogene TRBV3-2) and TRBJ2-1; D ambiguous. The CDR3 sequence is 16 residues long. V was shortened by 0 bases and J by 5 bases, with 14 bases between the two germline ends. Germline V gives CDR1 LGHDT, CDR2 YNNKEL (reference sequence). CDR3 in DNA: TGTGCCAGCAGCCAAGACCAGGCCCGGACCGACAATGAGCAGTTCTTC. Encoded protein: CASSQDQARTDNEQFF.

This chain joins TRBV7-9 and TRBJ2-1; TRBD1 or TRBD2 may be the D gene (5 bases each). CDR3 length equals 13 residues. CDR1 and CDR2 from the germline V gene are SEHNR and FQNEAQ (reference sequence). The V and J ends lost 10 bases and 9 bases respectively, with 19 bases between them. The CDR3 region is CAIKRGEFSEQFF. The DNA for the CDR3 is TGTGCCATCAAGAGAGGGGAATTTTCTGAGCAGTTCTTC.

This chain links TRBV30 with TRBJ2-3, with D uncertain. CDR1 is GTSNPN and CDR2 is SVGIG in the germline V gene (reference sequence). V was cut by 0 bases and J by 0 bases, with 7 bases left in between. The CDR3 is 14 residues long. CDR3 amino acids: CAWSVQISTDTQYF. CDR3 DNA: TGTGCCTGGAGTGTACAAATCAGCACAGATACGCAGTATTTT.

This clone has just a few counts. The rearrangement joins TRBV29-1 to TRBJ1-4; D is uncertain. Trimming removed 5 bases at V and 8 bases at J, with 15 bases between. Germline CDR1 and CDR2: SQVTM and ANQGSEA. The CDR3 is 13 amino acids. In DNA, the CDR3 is TGCAGCGTTCGCAACCACCCCGGGGAAAAACTGTTTTTT. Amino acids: CSVRNHPGEKLFF.

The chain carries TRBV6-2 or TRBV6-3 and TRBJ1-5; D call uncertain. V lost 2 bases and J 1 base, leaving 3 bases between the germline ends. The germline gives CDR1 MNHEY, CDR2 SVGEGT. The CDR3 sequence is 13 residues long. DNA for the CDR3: TGTGCCAGCAGTTACAGGAGCAATCAGCCCCAGCATTTT. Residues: CASSYRSNQPQHF.

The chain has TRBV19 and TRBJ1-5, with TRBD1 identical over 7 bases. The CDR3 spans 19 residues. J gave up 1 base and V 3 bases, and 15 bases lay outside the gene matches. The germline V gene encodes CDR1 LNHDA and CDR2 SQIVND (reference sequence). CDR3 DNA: TGTGCCAGTAGTATCTCGACAGGGCAAAGGGCGCAGAGCAATCAGCCCCAGCATTTT. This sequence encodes CASSISTGQRAQSNQPQHF.

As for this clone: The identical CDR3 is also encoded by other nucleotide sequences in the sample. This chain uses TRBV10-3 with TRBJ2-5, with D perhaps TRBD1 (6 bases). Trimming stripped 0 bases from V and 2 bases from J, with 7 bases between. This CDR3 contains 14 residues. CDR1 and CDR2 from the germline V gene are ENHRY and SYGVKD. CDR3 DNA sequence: TGTGCCATCAGTGAGTCGAGGGGGCAAGAGACCCAGTACTTC. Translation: CAISESRGQETQYF.